This T cell receptor (beta chain) came from a study of T cells in Graves' hyperthyroidism and ophthalmopathy. Study-wide context: Peripheral blood was secured at the point of initial diagnosis, before any treatment. Study findings and constraints: Blood held most thyroid clonotypes expanded above 0.001 frequency.

Trimming removed 0 bases from V and 1 base from J, with 15 bases in between. This CDR3 is built from 17 residues. CDR1 is SGDLS and CDR2 is YYNGEE in the germline V gene. This clonotype was seen many times. What it recognizes is unknown. Authors of the study amplified TCR beta CDR3 regions from RNA transcripts. First-round RT-PCR with HTBI primers amplified the TCR CDR3 region. One entry per CDR3 protein, called by TCRdb with MiXCR from the multiplex PCR reads. The data contain 550,000 to 800,000 distinct CDR3 sequences, approximately 16% of them singletons. Subjects aged 18 to 65 presented with newly diagnosed hyperthyroidism of less than 2 months' duration. Uncontrolled infection, other autoimmune disease, pregnancy or lactation led to exclusion.

The specimen sequenced was blood. The chain has TRBV9 and TRBJ2-3; a possible D gene is TRBD2 (6 bases). The source is a man between 18 and 35 years old with Graves' hyperthyroidism. CDR3 nucleotides: TGTGCCAGCAGCGTAGCCCCCCCGGGAGTCGGCACAGATACGCAGTATTTT. Its translation is CASSVAPPGVGTDTQYF.